This T cell receptor beta chain was captured in a study of cytomegalovirus exposure and HLA in healthy donors. As for the study in general: Earlier sequencing of about 179 million T cells yielded approximately 100 million unique TCR beta sequences. Points from the study as a whole: When a later analysis was performed, an Asian-associated ancestry cluster reportedly had fewer N-insertions than the approximately 700-donor mean. Overall, around 150 TCR beta chains were annotated as cytomegalovirus-associated.

Germline values: CDR1 MNHNY, CDR2 SVGAGI (reference sequence). Deletions cut 5 bases from V and 3 bases from J, with 8 bases between. The CDR3 is 13 amino acids. Amplification used 60 Vbeta primers and 13 Jbeta primers. Original data processing: Around 83 million unique TCR beta chains, 10 million to 14 million shared, were counted in a later analysis. Profiling relied on immunoSEQ multiplex PCR, and the TCRdb table lists in-frame clones only, not all of them. For V, J and clone size, that table is used; D and trimming come from the DNA. The sample holds approximately 120,000 clones; over 60% are singletons and the top ten take more than 4.5%. About this clone: Antigen: not known.

This receptor was obtained from a man in his fifties or sixties in good health and CMV-seropositive. Specimen: PBMCs. V is TRBV6-6 and J is TRBJ2-1; D is perhaps TRBD1 (5 bases). CDR3: CASSNQGYNEQFF. The CDR3 nucleotides are TGTGCCAGCAGTAACCAGGGCTACAATGAGCAGTTCTTC.